This TCR beta chain was found in a study of kidney transplant recipient with SARS-CoV-2 infection (dated by TCRdb to the early 2020s). The sample holds many counts of this clonotype. Its antigen is not yet known. No much larger clone exists at a distance of one base, and base qualities are not known. What the time point label conveys for this sample: pre-pandemic baseline sample and day 111 after first positive SARS-CoV-2 test. V is clipped by 4 bases and J by 3 bases, and the sequence between their germline boundaries is 9 bases long. From the cysteine up to the phenylalanine, the CDR3 has a length of 13 residues. Only the CDR3 DNA stays, 39 bases, in frame from base 1. The CDR1 and CDR2 encoded by the germline V gene (reference sequence) are SEHNR and FQNEAQ. Sequenced on an Illumina MiSeq. Profiling of the peripheral T cell repertoire targeted human TCRbeta genes. Under the source paper's analysis protocol: Differential clonotype abundance was tested with beta-binomial modelling to account for variability over time. Expanded clonotypes were screened against the ImmuneCODE reference database of SARS-CoV-2-associated TCRs and were mapped to viral genome regions. Additional repertoire analyses examined TRBV gene usage, CDR3 length, CDR3 amino acid overlap between time points, distributions of clonotype abundance, and Jaccard similarity. The public reads were run again by TCRdb, first through fastp at Q25 and then through MiXCR, and only productive beta chains were kept. Under each unique CDR3 protein, matching rows form one entry showing the most common genes and DNA. TCRdb's processing, not the authors' own work, is the source of the V and J calls. This sample is represented by about 240,000 distinct CDR3 sequences; around 26% of them were singletons. Roughly 7.3% of the sample is taken by the ten largest.

This TCR was sampled from a male patient younger than 45 who had COVID-19 and was a kidney transplant recipient. A transplant means some T cells may be of graft donor rather than patient origin. The sequencing used a blood sample, collected at baseline and on day 111 from a kidney transplant recipient. The rearrangement joined TRBV7-9 to TRBJ1-2, with a weak D call of TRBD1 (5 bases match). The CDR3 region: CASSYGTHYGYTF. In nucleotides, the sequence is TGTGCCAGCAGCTACGGGACTCACTATGGCTACACCTTC.